The 26 T cell receptor beta chains reported below all come from one sample, sequenced in a study of blood T cell repertoires in COVID-19. Assay used: immunoSEQ multiplex PCR; TCRdb lists only in-frame clones, some missing. The top ten hold over 2.5% of the sample, which has roughly 300,000 clones, approximately 80% seen once. Sequenced material: peripheral blood. The source is a woman in her sixties with active or convalescent COVID-19.

This rearrangement joins TRBV24-1 to TRBJ2-3; 10 positions agree with TRBD2. CDR1 and CDR2 (germline): KGHDR, SFDVKD. Trimming removed 10 bases from V and 0 bases from J; junction bases left unmatched: 3. The CDR3 totals 14 residues. The CDR3 nucleotides are TGTGCCACTCATAGCGGGGGGAGCACAGATACGCAGTATTTT. It translates to CATHSGGSTDTQYF.

At least ten counts were recorded for this clone. This chain uses TRBV2 with TRBJ1-4, with D maybe TRBD1 (6 bases). V was trimmed by 5 bases and J by 6 bases, leaving 16 bases between them. Germline CDR1 SNHLY, CDR2 FYNNEI. The CDR3 has 15 amino acids. The CDR3 DNA reads TGTGCCAGCAGTATAAAGGGGGGGCTTGATGAAAAACTGTTTTTT. This sequence encodes CASSIKGGLDEKLFF.

This clone was picked up a small number of times. The CDR3 region is CASGNSGTGGYEQYF. The CDR3 DNA follows: TGTGCCAGCGGTAACTCCGGGACAGGGGGCTACGAGCAGTACTTC. The rearrangement uses TRBV14 and TRBJ2-7, with TRBD1 matching over 11 bases. This CDR3 is built from 15 residues. The germline gives CDR1 SGHDN, CDR2 FVKESK. V dropped 8 bases and J dropped 3; count of bases not matched to a gene: 9. Drawing the rest from reference TRBV14 and TRBJ2-7, the complete variable domain is EAGVTQFPSHSVIEKGQTVTLRCDPISGHDNLYWYRRVMGKEIKFLLHFVKESKQDESGMPNNRFLAERTGGTYSTLKVQPAELEDSGVYFCASGNSGTGGYEQYFGPGTRLTVT.

V and J are TRBV19 and TRBJ2-7; TRBD1 agrees at 8 bases. The CDR3 runs to 14 residues. V trimming: 8 bases; J trimming: 2 bases; junction bases outside the gene matches: 8. Per germline, CDR1 LNHDA and CDR2 SQIVND (reference sequence). The CDR3 DNA is TGTGCCAGTCTTCGCACGGACAGGGCCTACGAGCAGTACTTC. Translation: CASLRTDRAYEQYF.

V is TRBV5-4 and J is TRBJ1-1; D gene ambiguous. In germline, CDR1 is SGHNT, CDR2 YYREEE (reference sequence). V lost 7 bases and J lost 7, with 14 bases in between. This CDR3 comprises 12 residues. For the CDR3, the DNA is TGTGCCAGCCGCCTTGGGCGCGATGAAGCTTTCTTT. It is translated as CASRLGRDEAFF.

The gene calls are TRBV19 and TRBJ2-2; D might be TRBD2 (5 bases). CDR3 length: 13 amino acids. V was cut by 5 bases and J by 7 bases, with 11 bases left in between. Per germline, CDR1 LNHDA and CDR2 SQIVND (reference sequence). CDR3 protein: CASSRGQGGELFF. CDR3 bases: TGTGCCAGTAGTCGGGGTCAAGGCGGGGAGCTGTTTTTT.

The chain carries TRBV2 and TRBJ1-1; maybe TRBD1 (5 bases). The CDR3 runs 15 residues. In germline, CDR1 is SNHLY, CDR2 FYNNEI. V gave up 1 base and J gave up 5 bases, with 14 bases separating them. The chain's CDR3 is CASSEESQGGTEAFF. The CDR3 DNA reads TGTGCCAGCAGTGAAGAGTCGCAGGGAGGGACTGAAGCTTTCTTT.

The genes are TRBV7-2 and TRBJ2-7; D may be TRBD1 (6 bases). The CDR3 extends over 15 amino acids. Trimming shortened V by 1 base and J by 2 bases, and 12 bases separated the two germline ends. Per germline, CDR1 SGHTA and CDR2 FQGNSA. CDR3 coding DNA: TGTGCCAGCAGCTTAGGGGGGCCTAAAACCTACGAGCAGTACTTC. This encodes CASSLGGPKTYEQYF.

V usage is TRBV3-1 (or the pseudogene TRBV3-2) and J usage is TRBJ2-4; a weak D match, TRBD2 (6 bases). Trimming removed 4 bases at V and 4 bases at J, with 11 bases between. This CDR3 spans 14 amino acids. Germline V gene lookup returns CDR1 LGHDT and CDR2 YNNKEL (reference sequence). CDR3 nucleotides: TGTGCCAGCAGCCTCGGACTACTTAAAAACATTCAGTACTTC. It specifies CASSLGLLKNIQYF.

V is TRBV7-9 and J is TRBJ2-1; TRBD2 aligns across 12 bases. CDR3 size: 14 residues. With V trimmed by 5 bases and J by 9 bases, 5 bases remained unmatched. Per the germline V gene, CDR1 is SEHNR and CDR2 is FQNEAQ (reference sequence). CDR3 in amino acids: CASSSGLAGSEQFF. CDR3 DNA sequence: TGTGCCAGCAGCAGTGGACTAGCGGGGAGTGAGCAGTTCTTC.

This clone was seen just once. The chain is built from TRBV18 and TRBJ2-3; TRBD2 aligns across 8 bases. In germline, CDR1 is KGHSH, CDR2 LQKENI. The CDR3 has 16 residues. V was clipped by 2 bases and J by 0 bases; unmatched bases: 4. This chain's CDR3 is CASSPSGTRSTDTQYF. The CDR3 DNA is TGTGCCAGCTCACCATCGGGGACTAGGAGCACAGATACGCAGTATTTT.

The V and J genes are TRBV15 and TRBJ1-4; D is possibly TRBD1 (5 bases). V dropped 4 bases and J dropped 4 bases, with 10 bases sitting between them. The CDR3 extends over 14 amino acids. Looked up from germline, CDR1 is LNHNV and CDR2 is YYDKDF (reference sequence). The CDR3 region is CATSTGGNNEKLFF. The CDR3, as DNA: TGTGCCACCAGCACCGGGGGTAATAATGAAAAACTGTTTTTT.

This clone was found a few times. The chain has TRBV4-1 and TRBJ1-2; 9 bases map to TRBD1. CDR1 MGHRA and CDR2 YSYEKL come from the germline V gene. The trim removed 8 bases at V and 7 bases at J, leaving 11 bases unmatched. The CDR3 is 14 amino acids. The chain's CDR3 is CASYTHRGRGGYTF. CDR3 nucleotide sequence: TGCGCCAGCTATACCCACAGGGGGCGAGGTGGCTACACCTTC.

This clone was observed at least ten times. This chain connects TRBV12-5 to TRBJ2-3, with D hard to call. V was pared by 2 bases and J by 9 bases, with 9 bases between. Germline CDR1 and CDR2: LGHNT and FRNRAP. The CDR3 is made up of 12 amino acids. The CDR3 DNA is TGTGCTAGTGGTTTGATCCGTGGCACGCAGTATTTT. Its translation: CASGLIRGTQYF. The complete variable domain, with remaining parts taken from reference TRBV12-5 and TRBJ2-3, reads DARVTQTPRHKVTEMGQEVTMRCQPILGHNTVFWYRQTMMQGLELLAYFRNRAPLDDSGMPKDRFSAEMPDATLATLKIQPSEPRDSAVYFCASGLIRGTQYFGPGTRLTVL.

This clone was found once. V is TRBV5-1 and J is TRBJ1-6, with 8 bases aligning to TRBD1. The V gene's germline CDR1 is SGHRS and CDR2 YFSETQ. CDR3 size: 16 residues. Germline trimming cut 4 bases from V and 2 bases from J; bases unmatched to any gene: 5. Here the CDR3 DNA reads TGCGCCAGCAGCCCTCAGGGGGCTGCCTATAATTCACCCCTCCACTTT. Its translation: CASSPQGAAYNSPLHF.

In DNA form, the CDR3 reads TGTGCCAGCAGCCAAGGGGGGGCCTCAGGGGGCATCCAGTACTTC. Translation: CASSQGGASGGIQYF. The rearrangement joins TRBV3-1 (or the pseudogene TRBV3-2) to TRBJ2-5; 8 nucleotides match TRBD1. CDR1 is LGHDT and CDR2 is YNNKEL in the germline V gene (reference sequence). V lost 1 base, J lost 10 bases, and 11 bases stayed unmatched. CDR3 length: 15 residues.

This chain links TRBV3-1 (or the pseudogene TRBV3-2) with TRBJ2-7; D not certain. The CDR3 runs 12 residues. Per germline, CDR1 LGHDT and CDR2 YNNKEL (reference sequence). Trimming cost V 2 bases and J 3 bases, with 5 bases left between them. Here the CDR3 DNA reads TGTGCCAGCAGCCAAAATCGCTACGAGCAGTACTTC. Its translation: CASSQNRYEQYF.

The chain uses TRBV5-1 and TRBJ2-5; D call uncertain. The length of the CDR3 is 15 residues. V dropped 0 bases and J dropped 1 base, with 10 bases sitting between them. Germline V lookup: CDR1 SGHRS, CDR2 YFSETQ. The DNA of the CDR3 is TGCGCCAGCAGCTTGGGTGGCAGAGGCCAAGAGACCCAGTACTTC. Protein sequence: CASSLGGRGQETQYF. Supplemented by reference TRBV5-1 and TRBJ2-5, the full variable domain reads KAGVTQTPRYLIKTRGQQVTLSCSPISGHRSVSWYQQTPGQGLQFLFEYFSETQRNKGNFPGRFSGRQFSNSRSEMNVSTLELGDSALYLCASSLGGRGQETQYFGPGTRLLVL.

The chain employs TRBV5-1 and TRBJ1-5, with TRBD1 identical over 7 bases. There are 14 residues in the CDR3. The germline V gene encodes CDR1 SGHRS and CDR2 YFSETQ. J gave up 1 base and V 3 bases, and 1 base lay outside the gene matches. CDR3 in amino acids: CASSSGQSNQPQHF. Written as DNA, the CDR3 is TGCGCCAGCAGCTCGGGACAGAGCAATCAGCCCCAGCATTTT.

This clone turned up a few times. The chain employs TRBV10-3 and TRBJ1-6; TRBD1 is a possible D gene (5 bases). The V end was cut by 6 bases, the J end by 5 bases, with 11 bases between. CDR1 and CDR2 from the germline V gene are ENHRY and SYGVKD. The CDR3 runs to 14 residues. The CDR3 bases are TGTGCCATCAGGGCGGGACCGGATAATTCACCCCTCCACTTT. It translates to CAIRAGPDNSPLHF.

CDR3 bases: TGTGCCTGGAGCCCGGGACAGGAAGCCTACGAGCAGTACTTC. Translation: CAWSPGQEAYEQYF. This chain links TRBV30 with TRBJ2-7; 8 bases agree with TRBD1. The CDR3 has 14 residues. V shed 3 bases, J shed 2 bases, and the junction held 6 bases outside the gene matches. Germline assignment: CDR1 GTSNPN and CDR2 SVGIG (reference sequence).

This chain links TRBV21-1 with TRBJ1-3. TRBV21-1 is deemed a pseudogene. The CDR3 consists of 17 residues. CDR3 sequence (DNA): TGTGCCAGCAAAAAGAGGGGAGGGGGACTCTCTGGAAACACCATATATTTT. Its translation: CASKKRGGGLSGNTIYF.

CDR3 sequence reads: CASSQEGGVGAKTQYF. In nucleotides, the CDR3 is TGCGCCAGCAGCCAAGAAGGGGGGGTTGGGGCAAAGACCCAGTACTTC. The V call is TRBV4-3, the J call TRBJ2-5, with D tentatively TRBD2 (7 bases). The CDR3 contains 16 residues. V lost 0 bases to trimming and J lost 6 bases, with 17 bases between them. Germline CDR1 is LGHNA and CDR2 is YSLEER.

The rearrangement uses TRBV19 and TRBJ1-2; 7 bases agree with TRBD1. The germline gives CDR1 LNHDA, CDR2 SQIVND (reference sequence). The CDR3 has 12 residues. The V and J ends lost 6 bases and 6 bases, in that order; junction bases with no gene match: 4. The CDR3 is CASSTGVDGYTF. CDR3 DNA: TGTGCCAGTAGCACAGGGGTAGATGGCTACACCTTC. The full variable domain, with the rest looked up from reference TRBV19 and TRBJ1-2, is DGGITQSPKYLFRKEGQNVTLSCEQNLNHDAMYWYRQDPGQGLRLIYYSQIVNDFQKGDIAEGYSVSREKKESFPLTVTSAQKNPTAFYLCASSTGVDGYTFGSGTRLTVV.

The chain combines TRBV5-8 with TRBJ1-5, with 8 bases aligning to TRBD1. Germline V gene lookup returns CDR1 SGHTS and CDR2 YDEGEE. There are 13 residues in the CDR3. The V segment lost 5 bases and the J segment 7 bases; nucleotides outside the gene matches: 5. The CDR3 loop reads CASRRTGRQPQHF. CDR3 sequence (DNA): TGTGCCAGCAGGCGGACAGGGCGACAGCCCCAGCATTTT. Using reference TRBV5-8 and TRBJ1-5 for the parts outside the CDR3, the full variable domain is EAGVTQSPTHLIKTRGQQATLRCSPISGHTSVYWYQQALGLGLQFLLWYDEGEERNRGNFPPRFSGRQFPNYSSELNVNALELEDSALYLCASRRTGRQPQHFGDGTRLSIL.

The rearrangement uses TRBV15 and TRBJ1-5; D may be TRBD1 (5 bases). Germline V gives CDR1 LNHNV, CDR2 YYDKDF (reference sequence). V lost 8 bases and J 6 bases, leaving 14 bases between the germline ends. The CDR3 extends over 13 amino acids. The CDR3 coding sequence is TGTGCCACCGCCGATGGGGCAGTTCAGCCCCAGCATTTT. The encoded protein is CATADGAVQPQHF.